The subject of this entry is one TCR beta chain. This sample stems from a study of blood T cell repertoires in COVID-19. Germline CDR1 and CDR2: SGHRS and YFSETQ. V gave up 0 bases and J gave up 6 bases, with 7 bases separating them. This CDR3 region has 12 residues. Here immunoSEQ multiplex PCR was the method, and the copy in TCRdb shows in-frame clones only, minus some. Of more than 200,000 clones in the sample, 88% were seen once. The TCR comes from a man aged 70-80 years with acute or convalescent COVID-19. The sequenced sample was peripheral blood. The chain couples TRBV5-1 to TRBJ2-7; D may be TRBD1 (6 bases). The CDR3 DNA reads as TGCGCCAGCAGCTTGGTAGGGGGCGAGCAGTACTTC. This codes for CASSLVGGEQYF.